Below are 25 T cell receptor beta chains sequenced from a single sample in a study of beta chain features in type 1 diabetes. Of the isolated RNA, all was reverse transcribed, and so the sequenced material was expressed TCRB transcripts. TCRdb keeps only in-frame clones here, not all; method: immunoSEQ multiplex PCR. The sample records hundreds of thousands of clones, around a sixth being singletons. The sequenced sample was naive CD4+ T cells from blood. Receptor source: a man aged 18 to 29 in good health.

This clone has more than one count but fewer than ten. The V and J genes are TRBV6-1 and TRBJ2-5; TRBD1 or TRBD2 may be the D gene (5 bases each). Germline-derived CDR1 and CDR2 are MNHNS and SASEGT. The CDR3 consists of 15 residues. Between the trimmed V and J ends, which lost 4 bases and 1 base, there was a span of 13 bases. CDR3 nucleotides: TGTGCCAGCAGTGCGACGGGGCAGGCCCAAGAGACCCAGTACTTC. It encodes CASSATGQAQETQYF.

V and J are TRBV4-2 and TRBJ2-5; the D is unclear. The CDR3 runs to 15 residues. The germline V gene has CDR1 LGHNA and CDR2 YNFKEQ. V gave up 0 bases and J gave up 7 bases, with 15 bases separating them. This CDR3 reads CASSQEGVGSGTQYF. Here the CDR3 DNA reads TGTGCCAGCAGCCAAGAGGGCGTGGGGTCGGGGACCCAGTACTTC.

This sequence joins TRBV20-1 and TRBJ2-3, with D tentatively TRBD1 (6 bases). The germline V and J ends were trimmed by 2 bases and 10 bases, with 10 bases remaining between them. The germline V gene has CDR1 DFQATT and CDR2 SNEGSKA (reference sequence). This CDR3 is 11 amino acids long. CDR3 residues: CSARSDSAQYF. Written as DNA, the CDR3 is TGCAGTGCTAGATCGGACAGTGCGCAGTATTTT.

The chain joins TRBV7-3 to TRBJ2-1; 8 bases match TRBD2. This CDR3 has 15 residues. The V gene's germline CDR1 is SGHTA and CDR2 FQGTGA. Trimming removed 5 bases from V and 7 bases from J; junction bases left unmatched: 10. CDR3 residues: CASSLKGLGSNEQFF. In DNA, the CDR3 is TGTGCCAGCAGCCTAAAGGGACTAGGCTCGAATGAGCAGTTCTTC.

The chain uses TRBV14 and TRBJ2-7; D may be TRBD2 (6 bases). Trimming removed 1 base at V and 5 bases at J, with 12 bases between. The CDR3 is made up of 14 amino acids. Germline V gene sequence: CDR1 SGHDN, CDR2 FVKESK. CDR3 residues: CASSQGDWLDEQYF. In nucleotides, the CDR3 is TGTGCCAGCAGCCAAGGGGACTGGCTGGACGAGCAGTACTTC.

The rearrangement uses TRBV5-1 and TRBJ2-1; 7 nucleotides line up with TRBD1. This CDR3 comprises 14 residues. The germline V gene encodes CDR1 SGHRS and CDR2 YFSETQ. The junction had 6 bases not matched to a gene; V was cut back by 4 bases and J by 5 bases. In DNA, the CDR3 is TGCGCCAGCAGCGACAGGGTACGGGACAATGAGCAGTTCTTC. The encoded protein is CASSDRVRDNEQFF. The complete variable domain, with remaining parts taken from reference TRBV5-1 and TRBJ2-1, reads KAGVTQTPRYLIKTRGQQVTLSCSPISGHRSVSWYQQTPGQGLQFLFEYFSETQRNKGNFPGRFSGRQFSNSRSEMNVSTLELGDSALYLCASSDRVRDNEQFFGPGTRLTVL.

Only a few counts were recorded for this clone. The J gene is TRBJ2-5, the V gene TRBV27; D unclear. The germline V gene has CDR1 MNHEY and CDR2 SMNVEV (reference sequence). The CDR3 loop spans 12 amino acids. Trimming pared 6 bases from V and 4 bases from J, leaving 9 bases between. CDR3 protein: CASRGSGETQYF. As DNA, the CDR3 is TGTGCCAGCAGGGGGTCGGGAGAGACCCAGTACTTC.

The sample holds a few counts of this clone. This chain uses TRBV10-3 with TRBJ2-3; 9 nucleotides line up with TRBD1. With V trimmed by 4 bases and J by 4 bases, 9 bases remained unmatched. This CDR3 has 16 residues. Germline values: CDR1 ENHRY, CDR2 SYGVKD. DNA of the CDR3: TGTGCCATCAGTGCCGGGACAGGGAAAAGGGCAGATACGCAGTATTTT. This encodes CAISAGTGKRADTQYF.

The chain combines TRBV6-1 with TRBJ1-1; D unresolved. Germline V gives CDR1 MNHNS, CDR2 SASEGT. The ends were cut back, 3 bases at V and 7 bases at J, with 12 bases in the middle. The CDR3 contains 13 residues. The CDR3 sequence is CASSEHVAYEAFF. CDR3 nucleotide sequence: TGTGCCAGCAGTGAGCACGTGGCCTATGAAGCTTTCTTT.

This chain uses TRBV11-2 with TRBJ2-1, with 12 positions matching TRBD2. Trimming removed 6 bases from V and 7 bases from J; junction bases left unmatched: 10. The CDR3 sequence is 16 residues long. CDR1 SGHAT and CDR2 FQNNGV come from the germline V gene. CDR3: CASRRRTSGEINEQFF. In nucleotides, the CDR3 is TGTGCCAGCAGACGAAGGACTAGCGGGGAAATTAATGAGCAGTTCTTC. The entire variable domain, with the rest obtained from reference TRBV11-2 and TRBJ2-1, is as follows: EAGVAQSPRYKIIEKRQSVAFWCNPISGHATLYWYQQILGQGPKLLIQFQNNGVVDDSQLPKDRFSAERLKGVDSTLKIQPAKLEDSAVYLCASRRRTSGEINEQFFGPGTRLTVL.

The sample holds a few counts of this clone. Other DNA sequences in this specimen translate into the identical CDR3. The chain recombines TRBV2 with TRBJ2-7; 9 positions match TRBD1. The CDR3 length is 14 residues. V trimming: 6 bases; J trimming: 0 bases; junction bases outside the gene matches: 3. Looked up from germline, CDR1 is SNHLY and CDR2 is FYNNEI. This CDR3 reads CASRGTGLSYEQYF. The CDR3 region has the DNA TGTGCCAGCAGGGGGACAGGGCTCTCCTACGAGCAGTACTTC.

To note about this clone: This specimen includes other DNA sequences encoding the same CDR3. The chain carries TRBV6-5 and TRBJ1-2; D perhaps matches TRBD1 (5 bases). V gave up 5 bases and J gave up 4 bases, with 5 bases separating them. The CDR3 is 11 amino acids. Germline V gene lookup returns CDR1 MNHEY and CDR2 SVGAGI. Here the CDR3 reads CASSDSYGYTF. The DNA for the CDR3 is TGTGCCAGCAGTGACAGCTATGGCTACACCTTC.

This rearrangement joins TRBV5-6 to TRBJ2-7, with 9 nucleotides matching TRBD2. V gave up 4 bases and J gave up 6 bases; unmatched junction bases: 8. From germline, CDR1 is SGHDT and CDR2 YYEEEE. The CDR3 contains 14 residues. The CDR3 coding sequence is TGTGCCAGCAGCCGCCTTAGCGGGGGCTCCGAGCAGTACTTC. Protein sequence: CASSRLSGGSEQYF.

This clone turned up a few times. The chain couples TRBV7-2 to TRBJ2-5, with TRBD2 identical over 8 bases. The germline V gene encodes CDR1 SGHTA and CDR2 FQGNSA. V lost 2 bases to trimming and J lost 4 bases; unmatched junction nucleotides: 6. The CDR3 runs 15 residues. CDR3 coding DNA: TGTGCCAGCAGCTTAACTAGCGGAGTGGCAGAGACCCAGTACTTC. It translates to CASSLTSGVAETQYF.

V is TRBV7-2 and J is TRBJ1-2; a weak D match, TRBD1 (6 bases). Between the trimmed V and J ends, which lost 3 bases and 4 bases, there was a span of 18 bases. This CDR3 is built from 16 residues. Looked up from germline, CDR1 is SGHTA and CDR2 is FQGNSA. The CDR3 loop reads CASSFLQGYGGYGYTF. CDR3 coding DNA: TGTGCCAGCAGCTTCCTACAGGGTTACGGCGGCTATGGCTACACCTTC.

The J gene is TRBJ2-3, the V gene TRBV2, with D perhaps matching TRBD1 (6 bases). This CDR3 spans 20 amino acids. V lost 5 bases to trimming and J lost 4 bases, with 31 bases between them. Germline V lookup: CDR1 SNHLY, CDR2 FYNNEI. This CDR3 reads CASSPGRTLTDSKGADTQYF. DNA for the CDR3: TGTGCCAGCAGTCCAGGACGGACTCTTACGGACTCCAAGGGGGCAGATACGCAGTATTTT.

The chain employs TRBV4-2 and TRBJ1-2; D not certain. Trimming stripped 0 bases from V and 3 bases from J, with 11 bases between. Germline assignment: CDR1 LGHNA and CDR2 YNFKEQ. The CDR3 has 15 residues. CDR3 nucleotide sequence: TGTGCCAGCAGCCAAGAAGAGCGGGCCTACTATGGCTACACCTTC. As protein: CASSQEERAYYGYTF.

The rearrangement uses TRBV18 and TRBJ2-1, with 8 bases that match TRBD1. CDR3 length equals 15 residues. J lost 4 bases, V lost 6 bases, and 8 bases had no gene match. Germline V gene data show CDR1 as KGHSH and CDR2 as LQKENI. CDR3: CASSLRGQGYNEQFF. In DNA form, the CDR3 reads TGTGCCAGCTCCCTGCGCGGACAGGGATACAATGAGCAGTTCTTC.

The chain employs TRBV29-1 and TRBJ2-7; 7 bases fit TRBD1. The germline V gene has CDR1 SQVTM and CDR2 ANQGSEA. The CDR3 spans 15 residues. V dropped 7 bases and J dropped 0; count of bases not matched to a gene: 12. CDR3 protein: CSAVPGTAGSYEQYF. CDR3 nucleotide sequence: TGCAGCGCTGTCCCGGGGACAGCCGGCTCCTACGAGCAGTACTTC.

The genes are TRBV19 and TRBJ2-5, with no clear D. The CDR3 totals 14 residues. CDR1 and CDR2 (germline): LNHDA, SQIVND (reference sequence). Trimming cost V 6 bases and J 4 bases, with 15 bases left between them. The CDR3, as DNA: TGTGCCAGTAGGTCCGGCTCGATAGGAGAGACCCAGTACTTC. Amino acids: CASRSGSIGETQYF.

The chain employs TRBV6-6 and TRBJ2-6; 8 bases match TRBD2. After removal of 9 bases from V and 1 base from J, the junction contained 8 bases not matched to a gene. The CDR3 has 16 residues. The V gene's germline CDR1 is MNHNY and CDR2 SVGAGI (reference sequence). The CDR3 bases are TGTGCCAGTCGAACTAGCGGATTGTCTGGGGCCAACGTCCTGACTTTC. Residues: CASRTSGLSGANVLTF.

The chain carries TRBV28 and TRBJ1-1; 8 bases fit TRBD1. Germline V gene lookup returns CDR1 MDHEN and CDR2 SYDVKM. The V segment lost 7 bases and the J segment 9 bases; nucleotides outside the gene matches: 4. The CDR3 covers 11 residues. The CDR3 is CASNRQGKAFF. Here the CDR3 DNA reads TGTGCCAGCAATAGACAGGGGAAAGCTTTCTTT.

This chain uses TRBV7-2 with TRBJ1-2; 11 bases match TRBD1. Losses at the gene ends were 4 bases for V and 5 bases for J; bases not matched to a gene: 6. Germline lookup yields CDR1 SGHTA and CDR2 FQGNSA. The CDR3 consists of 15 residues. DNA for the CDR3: TGTGCCAGCAGCTCCAGCGGACAGGGGGCTTATGGCTACACCTTC. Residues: CASSSSGQGAYGYTF.

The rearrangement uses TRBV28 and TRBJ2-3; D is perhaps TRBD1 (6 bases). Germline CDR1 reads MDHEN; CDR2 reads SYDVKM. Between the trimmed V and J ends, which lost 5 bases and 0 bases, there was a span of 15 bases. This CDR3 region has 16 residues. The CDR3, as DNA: TGTGCCAGCAGTCCTCAGGGGCGAGCTAGCACAGATACGCAGTATTTT. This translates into CASSPQGRASTDTQYF. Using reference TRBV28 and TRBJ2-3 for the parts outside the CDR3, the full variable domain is DVKVTQSSRYLVKRTGEKVFLECVQDMDHENMFWYRQDPGLGLRLIYFSYDVKMKEKGDIPEGYSVSREKKERFSLILESASTNQTSMYLCASSPQGRASTDTQYFGPGTRLTVL.

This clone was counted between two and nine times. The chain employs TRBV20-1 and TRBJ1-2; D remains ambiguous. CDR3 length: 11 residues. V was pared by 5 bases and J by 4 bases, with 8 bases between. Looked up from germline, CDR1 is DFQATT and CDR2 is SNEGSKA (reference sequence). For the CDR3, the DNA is TGCAGTGCTCGACAAACCTATGGCTACACCTTC. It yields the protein CSARQTYGYTF.